The clone carrying this T cell receptor (beta chain) was recorded a few times. The table came from immunoSEQ multiplex PCR; TCRdb's copy has only in-frame clones and leaves some out. Of about 73,000 clones in the sample, around 80% were seen once. V was cut by 5 bases and J by 1 base, with 5 bases left in between. The CDR3 has 11 residues. The germline V gene has CDR1 DFQATT and CDR2 SNEGSKA (reference sequence). This entry comes from a study of OX40 agonist ivuxolimab in advanced cancers. This material consisted of CD4+ or CD8+ T cells sorted from blood, taken in a trial of the OX40 agonist ivuxolimab. The receptor was derived from an adult with an advanced solid tumor such as melanoma, head and neck, liver or kidney cancer. The chain employs TRBV20-1 and TRBJ1-1; no definite D call. The CDR3 sequence: CSAAKNTEAFF. The CDR3 DNA is TGCAGTGCTGCCAAGAACACTGAAGCTTTCTTT.